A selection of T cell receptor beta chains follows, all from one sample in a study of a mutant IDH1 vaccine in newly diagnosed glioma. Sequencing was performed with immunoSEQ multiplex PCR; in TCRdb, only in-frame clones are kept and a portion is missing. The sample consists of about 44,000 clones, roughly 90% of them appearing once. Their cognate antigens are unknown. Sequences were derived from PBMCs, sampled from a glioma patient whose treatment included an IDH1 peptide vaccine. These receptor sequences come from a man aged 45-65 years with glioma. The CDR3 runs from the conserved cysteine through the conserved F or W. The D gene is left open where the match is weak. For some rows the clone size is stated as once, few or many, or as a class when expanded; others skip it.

CASSLAAGIGNTEAFF	once	TRBV5-4	TRBJ1-1	-
CASSGPEALEAFF	few	TRBV25-1	TRBJ1-1	-
CASSYLYNEQFF	-	TRBV6-6	TRBJ2-1	-
CASSPGQGAHQPQHF	-	TRBV19	TRBJ1-5	TRBD1
CASSKDSRLSYEQYF	-	TRBV5-4	TRBJ2-7	-
CASRAVGGAEAFF	few	TRBV28	TRBJ1-1	-
CASSSRWEKLFF	-	TRBV4-1	TRBJ1-4	-
CASSFTGSPGNEQFF	-	TRBV11-3	TRBJ2-1	-
CASSLGRGGAEAFF	-	TRBV5-1	TRBJ1-1	-
CASSAAGGNQPQHF	-	TRBV7-8	TRBJ1-5	-
CAWREQGTYEQYF	once	TRBV30	TRBJ2-7	TRBD1
CPGSHASEQSRANVLTF	-	TRBV22-1	TRBJ2-6	-
CASSELNTNTEAFF	-	TRBV2	TRBJ1-1	-
CASSFAQSATYYNEQFF	-	TRBV5-4	TRBJ2-1	-
CASSQWGGQENSGANVLTF	-	TRBV4-1	TRBJ2-6	-
CASSYLTGEEPQHF	-	TRBV6-5	TRBJ1-5	-
CASSPPEGNGYEQYF	few	TRBV6-6	TRBJ2-7	-
CSVERGPRLDTQYF	-	TRBV29-1	TRBJ2-3	-
CASSTNSGGFETQYF	-	TRBV9	TRBJ2-5	TRBD1
CASRFNRDSLMPTDTQYF	-	TRBV10-1	TRBJ2-3	-
CASSYGPLGPQHF	few	TRBV6-6	TRBJ1-5	-
CASQGLALYNEQFF	-	TRBV2	TRBJ2-1	TRBD2
CAWDEGGWSDTQYF	-	TRBV30	TRBJ2-3	TRBD1
CASSVGGGGQPQHF	-	TRBV9	TRBJ1-5	-
CAIIRGTALYNEQFF	once	TRBV19	TRBJ2-1	-
CSIGYSGNTIYF	-	TRBV29-1	TRBJ1-3	-
CASSPAGATNEKLFF	medium-sized	TRBV7-9	TRBJ1-4	-
CASRWVGETQYF	-	TRBV7-9	TRBJ2-5	-
CASSYHSAPTLYEQYF	-	TRBV6-5	TRBJ2-7	-
CASSFWDKNYEQYF	-	TRBV7-6	TRBJ2-7	-
CATSRDQGGETQYF	once	TRBV15	TRBJ2-5	TRBD2
CASSQEGLAGGYYEQYF	-	TRBV4-1	TRBJ2-7	TRBD2
CASSQYNYGYTF	-	TRBV11-2	TRBJ1-2	-
CASSLGLAGASRKTQYF	-	TRBV7-2	TRBJ2-5	TRBD2
CASSSPGEETQYF	-	TRBV6-5	TRBJ2-5	-
CASRGTPNTGELFF	-	TRBV19	TRBJ2-2	-
CASSIPSAGAGGYTF	-	TRBV19	TRBJ1-2	-